The 16 T cell receptor beta chains below were found in one sample sequenced in a study of blood T cell repertoires in COVID-19 (dated by TCRdb to the early 2020s). Receptor libraries were prepared by the immunoSEQ multiplex PCR assay. TCRdb took over this immuneACCESS table, retaining in-frame rearrangements with V and J assigned. Such tables are incomplete; in checked studies, under half of the missing clones stem from an unresolved V gene, and the remainder is unexplained. Counted in this sample were under 200,000 clones; 86% of them appeared once. The top ten hold about 22% of the sample. The material sequenced was PBMCs or T cells enriched from blood (not recorded which). The receptors derive from a woman aged 35 to 49 in a cohort exposed to, infected with or recovered from COVID-19 (not recorded which).

V and J are TRBV4-1 and TRBJ2-7, with 8 bases identical to TRBD1. The germline V gene has CDR1 MGHRA and CDR2 YSYEKL. The CDR3 runs to 16 residues. V gave up 3 bases and J gave up 2 bases; unmatched junction bases: 9. The CDR3 coding sequence is TGCGCCAGCAGCCACGGATTGGGACAGGATCCCTACGAGCAGTACTTC. Amino acids: CASSHGLGQDPYEQYF.

The chain recombines TRBV29-1 with TRBJ1-1; D unresolved. The ends were cut back, 4 bases at V and 4 bases at J, with 16 bases in the middle. This CDR3 is 14 amino acids long. Germline V CDR1 and CDR2: SQVTM, ANQGSEA. The CDR3 DNA sequence: TGCAGCGTTGGGGAGGCCGGGTTGGGCACTGAAGCTTTCTTT. Translation gives CSVGEAGLGTEAFF. Looking up the rest from reference TRBV29-1 and TRBJ1-1 gives the full variable domain: SAVISQKPSRDICQRGTSLTIQCQVDSQVTMMFWYRQQPGQSLTLIATANQGSEATYESGFVIDKFPISRPNLTFSTLTVSNMSPEDSSIYLCSVGEAGLGTEAFFGQGTRLTVV.

The CDR3, as DNA: TGTGCCAGTAGTATGGAGAGAGAGACCCAGTACTTC. Amino acids: CASSMERETQYF. This chain uses TRBV19 with TRBJ2-5; unclear D gene. The CDR3 contains 12 residues. With 3 bases removed from V and 4 bases from J, the gap between germline ends came to 6 bases. The germline V gene encodes CDR1 LNHDA and CDR2 SQIVND (reference sequence).

The genes are TRBV5-1 and TRBJ2-5; weak D call: TRBD1 (5 bases). The CDR3 extends over 14 amino acids. Germline-derived CDR1 and CDR2 are SGHRS and YFSETQ. V was pared by 2 bases and J by 2 bases, with 10 bases between. CDR3 sequence reads: CASSLKDIQETQYF. The CDR3 DNA reads TGCGCCAGCAGCTTAAAGGACATACAAGAGACCCAGTACTTC.

V is TRBV27 and J is TRBJ1-1; 12 bases align to TRBD1. Trimming cost V 5 bases and J 4 bases; bases outside gene matches: 5. The germline V gene has CDR1 MNHEY and CDR2 SMNVEV (reference sequence). The CDR3 spans 15 residues. Here the CDR3 DNA reads TGTGCCAGCAGTCAGGGACAGGGGGCTCGCACTGAAGCTTTCTTT. Protein: CASSQGQGARTEAFF.

This clone was recorded once. The gene calls are TRBV19 and TRBJ1-5; 7 bases match TRBD1. Germline V CDR1 and CDR2: LNHDA, SQIVND (reference sequence). There are 12 residues in the CDR3. J was trimmed by 4 bases and V by 6 bases; bases with no gene match: 0. The chain's CDR3 is CASRTGNQPQHF. CDR3 nucleotides: TGTGCCAGTAGGACAGGGAATCAGCCCCAGCATTTT.

The chain has TRBV28 and TRBJ2-3, with D maybe TRBD2 (6 bases). Germline loops: CDR1 MDHEN, CDR2 SYDVKM. V was pared by 3 bases and J by 2 bases, with 9 bases between. The CDR3 loop spans 14 amino acids. CDR3 sequence: CASSLGRNTDTQYF. The CDR3, as DNA: TGTGCCAGCAGTTTGGGGAGGAACACAGATACGCAGTATTTT.

The gene calls are TRBV9 and TRBJ2-7; 8 positions agree with TRBD2. This CDR3 has 15 residues. Trimming removed 3 bases from V and 0 bases from J; junction bases left unmatched: 5. Germline CDR1 is SGDLS and CDR2 is YYNGEE. The CDR3 DNA reads TGTGCCAGCAGCGCCGGGACTAGAGCCTCCTACGAGCAGTACTTC. Translated: CASSAGTRASYEQYF. Supplemented by reference TRBV9 and TRBJ2-7, the full variable domain reads DSGVTQTPKHLITATGQRVTLRCSPRSGDLSVYWYQQSLDQGLQFLIQYYNGEERAKGNILERFSAQQFPDLHSELNLSSLELGDSALYFCASSAGTRASYEQYFGPGTRLTVT.

The J gene is TRBJ1-4, the V gene TRBV5-1, with no clear D. Germline CDR1 reads SGHRS; CDR2 reads YFSETQ. CDR3 size: 14 residues. The ends were cut back, 0 bases at V and 5 bases at J, with 8 bases in the middle. The CDR3 DNA follows: TGCGCCAGCAGCTTGGATCTATCAAATGAAAAACTGTTTTTT. It specifies CASSLDLSNEKLFF.

The chain recombines TRBV29-1 with TRBJ2-1; no clear D. V was trimmed by 3 bases and J by 9 bases, leaving 12 bases between them. The CDR3 is 12 residues long. From germline, CDR1 is SQVTM and CDR2 ANQGSEA. In nucleotides, the CDR3 is TGCAGCGTTGAGGTTGCGCGCGCTGAGCAGTTCTTC. This encodes CSVEVARAEQFF.

This rearrangement joins TRBV5-5 to TRBJ2-7, with 10 bases lining up with TRBD2. CDR3 length equals 16 residues. V lost 4 bases and J lost 4; bases outside the gene matches: 11. From germline, CDR1 is SGHKS and CDR2 YYEKEE (reference sequence). Written as DNA, the CDR3 is TGTGCCAGCAGCACGTGGAGTAGCGGGAGGACTTACGAGCAGTACTTC. It is translated as CASSTWSSGRTYEQYF.

The rearrangement links TRBV5-1 to TRBJ2-1, with D maybe TRBD1 (7 bases). V was pared by 5 bases and J by 8 bases, with 23 bases between. The germline V gene has CDR1 SGHRS and CDR2 YFSETQ. The length of the CDR3 is 16 residues. CDR3 DNA: TGCGCCAGCAGATCACATAACAGGGGAGCGGGCGATGAGCAGTTCTTC. This codes for CASRSHNRGAGDEQFF.

The chain links TRBV7-9 to TRBJ2-5; D is ambiguous. V was trimmed by 1 base and J by 4 bases, leaving 7 bases between them. Per germline, CDR1 SEHNR and CDR2 FQNEAQ (reference sequence). This CDR3 has 13 amino acids. The CDR3 DNA sequence: TGTGCCAGCAGCTTAGTTCTCGGAGAGACCCAGTACTTC. Translating gives CASSLVLGETQYF.

The chain uses TRBV12-5 and TRBJ2-7; 7 nucleotides match TRBD1. J was trimmed by 1 base and V by 7 bases; bases with no gene match: 4. Germline values: CDR1 LGHNT, CDR2 FRNRAP. This CDR3 is 13 amino acids long. The CDR3 here is CASVLDRSYEQYF. In nucleotides, the CDR3 is TGTGCTAGTGTTCTGGACAGGTCCTACGAGCAGTACTTC. Full variable domain (outside the CDR3, taken from reference TRBV12-5 and TRBJ2-7): DARVTQTPRHKVTEMGQEVTMRCQPILGHNTVFWYRQTMMQGLELLAYFRNRAPLDDSGMPKDRFSAEMPDATLATLKIQPSEPRDSAVYFCASVLDRSYEQYFGPGTRLTVT.

The CDR3 loop reads CASSRADTQYF. The CDR3 DNA is TGTGCCAGCAGTCGAGCCGATACGCAGTATTTT. The genes are TRBV2 and TRBJ2-3; unclear D gene. The length of the CDR3 is 11 residues. The ends were cut back, 5 bases at V and 6 bases at J, with 6 bases in the middle. In germline, CDR1 is SNHLY, CDR2 FYNNEI. The entire variable domain, with the rest obtained from reference TRBV2 and TRBJ2-3, is as follows: EPEVTQTPSHQVTQMGQEVILRCVPISNHLYFYWYRQILGQKVEFLVSFYNNEISEKSEIFDDQFSVERPDGSNFTLKIRSTKLEDSAMYFCASSRADTQYFGPGTRLTVL.

This rearrangement joins TRBV6-5 to TRBJ1-1; 8 bases match TRBD1. V lost 7 bases to trimming and J lost 1 base; unmatched junction nucleotides: 5. Germline CDR1 is MNHEY and CDR2 is SVGAGI. The CDR3 length is 14 residues. The CDR3 coding sequence is TGTGCCAGCATGCTGACAGGGGCGAACACTGAAGCTTTCTTT. Amino acids: CASMLTGANTEAFF.